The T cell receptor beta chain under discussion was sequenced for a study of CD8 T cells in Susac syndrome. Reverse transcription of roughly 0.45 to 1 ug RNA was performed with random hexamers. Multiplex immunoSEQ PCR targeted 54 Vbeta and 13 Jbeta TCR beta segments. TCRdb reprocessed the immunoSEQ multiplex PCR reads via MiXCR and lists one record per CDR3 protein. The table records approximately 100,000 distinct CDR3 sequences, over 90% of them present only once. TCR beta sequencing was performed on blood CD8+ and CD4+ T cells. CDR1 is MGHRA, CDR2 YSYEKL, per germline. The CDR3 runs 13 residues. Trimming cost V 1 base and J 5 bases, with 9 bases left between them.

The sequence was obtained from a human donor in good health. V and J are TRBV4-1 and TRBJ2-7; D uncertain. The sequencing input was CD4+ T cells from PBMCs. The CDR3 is CASSQGSVNEQYF. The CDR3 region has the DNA TGCGCCAGCAGCCAAGGGTCGGTAAACGAGCAGTACTTC.